This entry lists 10 T cell receptor beta chains sequenced from one sample in a study of T-cell reconstitution after alpha-beta-depleted transplantation in children. Construction of the TCRbeta library involved unique molecular identifiers. TCRdb reprocessed the PCR reads with MiXCR, giving one entry per CDR3 protein. The profile covers some 830,000 distinct CDR3 sequences, with roughly 16% appearing a single time and roughly 4.8% taken by the ten largest. The material was PBMCs, mostly from graft donor cells, obtained 360 days after TCRalphabeta/CD19-depleted stem cell transplant. These receptors were collected from a male patient under 18 who had a stem cell transplant for acute lymphoblastic leukemia, so the T cells may come from the graft donor.

V gene TRBV15 combines with J gene TRBJ2-7; tentatively, D is TRBD2 (6 bases). The CDR3 is made up of 14 amino acids. Trimming left V 1 base short and J 1 base short, with 8 bases between. The germline V gene encodes CDR1 LNHNV and CDR2 YYDKDF (reference sequence). The CDR3 region has the DNA TGTGCCACCAGCAGAGGGGGGACTTCCTACGAGCAGTACTTC. It translates to CATSRGGTSYEQYF.

The chain employs TRBV15 and TRBJ2-2, with D uncertain. This CDR3 region has 13 residues. With 3 bases removed from V and 5 bases from J, the gap between germline ends came to 7 bases. Germline-derived CDR1 and CDR2 are LNHNV and YYDKDF (reference sequence). The CDR3 nucleotides are TGTGCCACCAGCAGTTTGCGGACCGGGGAGCTGTTTTTT. This sequence encodes CATSSLRTGELFF.

V is TRBV4-1 and J is TRBJ2-1, with D uncertain. This CDR3 has 15 amino acids. The V gene's germline CDR1 is MGHRA and CDR2 YSYEKL. The V end was cut by 8 bases, the J end by 7 bases, with 21 bases between. CDR3 bases: TGCGCCAGCGGCCTCGGTCGCCCCGTTGTAAATGAGCAGTTCTTC. This sequence encodes CASGLGRPVVNEQFF.

The chain links TRBV7-6 to TRBJ2-5; 9 bases fit TRBD2. V dropped 5 bases and J dropped 0; count of bases not matched to a gene: 13. Per the germline V gene, CDR1 is SGHVS and CDR2 is FNYEAQ. The CDR3 spans 18 residues. This chain's CDR3 is CASSPRLLAGLYQETQYF. CDR3 DNA: TGTGCCAGCAGCCCAAGGTTACTAGCGGGTTTGTACCAAGAGACCCAGTACTTC.

This chain links TRBV19 with TRBJ2-1; tentatively, D is TRBD2 (6 bases). The length of the CDR3 is 15 residues. The germline V and J ends were trimmed by 7 bases and 1 base, with 14 bases remaining between them. CDR1 LNHDA and CDR2 SQIVND come from the germline V gene (reference sequence). In DNA form, the CDR3 reads TGTGCCAGTACCAGACTAGGGAGATCCTACAATGAGCAGTTCTTC. Its translation is CASTRLGRSYNEQFF.

This clonotype has only a few counts. The chain combines TRBV6-5 with TRBJ1-1; D is undetermined. From germline, CDR1 is MNHEY and CDR2 SVGAGI. V shed 0 bases and J shed 11 bases, with 13 bases lying between them. The CDR3 runs to 13 residues. DNA for the CDR3: TGTGCCAGCAGTTACTCGATACGCGGGGAGGCTTTCTTT. It encodes CASSYSIRGEAFF.

This clonotype was recorded many times. The CDR3 DNA reads as TGCAGCGTGAACTCGTATGGCTACACCTTC. Translated: CSVNSYGYTF. The chain employs TRBV29-1 and TRBJ1-2; D remains unclear. Germline loops: CDR1 SQVTM, CDR2 ANQGSEA. The CDR3 runs to 10 residues. V lost 6 bases and J lost 5, with 7 bases in between.

This clonotype has more than one count but fewer than ten. V usage is TRBV11-2 and J usage is TRBJ2-1; no clear D gene. The CDR3 extends over 14 amino acids. The V gene's germline CDR1 is SGHAT and CDR2 FQNNGV. V lost 4 bases and J lost 8, with 15 bases in between. The CDR3 reads CASSSRGLLYEQFF. The CDR3 DNA reads TGTGCCAGCAGCTCTAGAGGCCTTCTGTATGAGCAGTTCTTC.

The CDR3 DNA reads TGTGCCATCAGCCTCAGTCCGCCAGGGTCGGGTTCACCCCTCCACTTT. The encoded protein is CAISLSPPGSGSPLHF. The rearrangement joins TRBV10-3 to TRBJ1-6; a weak D match, TRBD1 (5 bases). Germline V lookup: CDR1 ENHRY, CDR2 SYGVKD. V was trimmed by 6 bases and J by 9 bases, leaving 21 bases between them. The CDR3 has 16 residues.

The chain uses TRBV5-1 and TRBJ2-2, with D possibly being TRBD1 (6 bases). Looked up from germline, CDR1 is SGHRS and CDR2 is YFSETQ. The CDR3 is 14 amino acids. V was shortened by 1 base and J by 7 bases, with 11 bases between the two germline ends. The CDR3 nucleotides are TGCGCCAGCAGCTTGCGGCCAGGGGTCGGGGAGCTGTTTTTT. Translation gives CASSLRPGVGELFF.